This TCR beta chain was observed in a study of blood T cells in healthy people across ages. The V gene's germline CDR1 is MDHEN and CDR2 SYDVKM. This CDR3 spans 15 amino acids. Trimming pared 3 bases from V and 3 bases from J, leaving 13 bases between. Primed by a sample-barcoded 5' primer and a J-beta primer mix, a second PCR proceeded for 7 to 11 cycles. Each CDR3 protein gets one entry after TCRdb re-called the 5' RACE reads with MiXCR. The sample contains fewer than 1.5 million distinct CDR3 sequences, roughly 40% of which appear only once. The genes are TRBV28 and TRBJ2-3; TRBD1 is a possible D gene (6 bases). The TCR sequence derives from a woman aged 18 to 35 in good health. Sample: blood. The CDR3 DNA is TGTGCCAGCAGTTTCCTTTCGCAGGGGACAGATACGCAGTATTTT. Translated, it gives CASSFLSQGTDTQYF.